This T cell receptor beta chain is from a study of control samples from healthy donors and cancer patients. V lost 4 bases and J lost 2, with 11 bases in between. The CDR3 sequence is 14 residues long. Germline CDR1 is MNHEY and CDR2 is SVGAGI. TCRdb's table, derived via immunoSEQ multiplex PCR, lists solely in-frame clones and lacks some. The sample lists some 130,000 clones, just over 90% occurring once. The sample taken for sequencing was PBMCs. V usage is TRBV6-5 and J usage is TRBJ1-2; D unclear. This sequence originates from a man in his forties or fifties with head and neck cancer. The CDR3 DNA reads TGTGCCAGCAGTTTCGTGGCAGAAAACTATGGCTACACCTTC. Amino acids: CASSFVAENYGYTF.